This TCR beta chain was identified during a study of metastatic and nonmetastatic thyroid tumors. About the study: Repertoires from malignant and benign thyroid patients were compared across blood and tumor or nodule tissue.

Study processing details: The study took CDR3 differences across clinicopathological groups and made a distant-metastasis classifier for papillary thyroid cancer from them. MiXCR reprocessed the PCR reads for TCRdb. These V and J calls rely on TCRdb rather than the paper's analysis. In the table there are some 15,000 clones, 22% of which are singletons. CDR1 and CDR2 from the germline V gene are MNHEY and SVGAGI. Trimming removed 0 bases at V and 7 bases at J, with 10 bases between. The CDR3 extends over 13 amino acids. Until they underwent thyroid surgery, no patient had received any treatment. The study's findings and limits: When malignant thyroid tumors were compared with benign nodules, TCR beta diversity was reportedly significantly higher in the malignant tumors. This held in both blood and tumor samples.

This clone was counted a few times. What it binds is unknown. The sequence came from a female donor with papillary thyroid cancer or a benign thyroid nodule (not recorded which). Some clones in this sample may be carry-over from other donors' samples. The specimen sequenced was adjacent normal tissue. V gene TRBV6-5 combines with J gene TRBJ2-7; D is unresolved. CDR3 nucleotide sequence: TGTGCCAGCAGTTACTCGACGCCGGGTGAGCAGTACTTC. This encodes CASSYSTPGEQYF.